One and the same sample provided the 11 T cell receptor beta chains below, sequenced in a study of PD-1 blockade in mismatch repair-deficient tumors (dated by TCRdb to 2017 to 2019). The library was generated by the immunoSEQ multiplex PCR assay. What TCRdb holds here is the immuneACCESS table cut down to in-frame rearrangements. Part of the clones is not present; checked against another copy, under half of the missing clones reflect an unresolved V gene, and the others are unexplained. The sample table contains approximately 110,000 clones; only one count was recorded for around 80% of them. The ten largest clonotypes hold about 4.5% of the sample. The sample consisted of peripheral blood, taken around 60 weeks after starting pembrolizumab. All receptors come from an adult with mismatch repair-deficient cancer.

The sample holds a few counts of this clone. The chain has TRBV25-1 and TRBJ2-1; D is unresolved. V gave up 1 base and J gave up 15 bases, with 13 bases separating them. The CDR3 is 12 residues long. Germline V gene data show CDR1 as MGHDK and CDR2 as SYGVNS. This CDR3 is CASSESSSNRFF. Written as DNA, the CDR3 is TGTGCCAGCAGTGAATCGTCCTCCAACCGGTTCTTC.

The V gene is TRBV7-2, the J gene TRBJ2-2; D is perhaps TRBD1 (5 bases). The CDR3 has 12 amino acids. Trimming removed 7 bases at V and 5 bases at J, with 8 bases between. Germline CDR1 and CDR2: SGHTA and FQGNSA. CDR3 loop: CASNRQTGELFF. For the CDR3, the DNA is TGTGCCAGCAACCGACAGACCGGGGAGCTGTTTTTT.

The CDR3 DNA sequence: TGCAGCGTTGGGCCCCATTTGCGGACCCAAGAGACCCAGTACTTC. Its translation is CSVGPHLRTQETQYF. This chain links TRBV29-1 with TRBJ2-5; D is uncertain. The CDR3 runs to 15 residues. Germline CDR1 SQVTM, CDR2 ANQGSEA. V gave up 4 bases and J gave up 1 base, with 16 bases separating them.

This clone was counted once. Here the CDR3 DNA reads TGTGCCAGTAGACGGGGACAGAACCAGTACTTC. This codes for CASRRGQNQYF. The chain has TRBV19 and TRBJ2-5; 7 nucleotides align to TRBD1. Trimming at V came to 6 bases and at J to 10 bases, leaving 5 bases not matched to a gene. There are 11 residues in the CDR3. Germline assignment: CDR1 LNHDA and CDR2 SQIVND (reference sequence).

The chain links TRBV6-1 to TRBJ2-7; TRBD2 agrees at 7 bases. The CDR3 spans 14 residues. The V gene end was trimmed by 4 bases and the J gene end by 3 bases; junction bases not matched to a gene: 6. Germline assignment: CDR1 MNHNS and CDR2 SASEGT. The CDR3 spells CASSGLAGYYEQYF. CDR3 in DNA: TGTGCCAGCAGTGGACTAGCAGGATACTACGAGCAGTACTTC.

This clone was seen once. The CDR3 region is CASSLQGARLETQYF. The CDR3 coding sequence is TGCGCCAGCAGCTTGCAGGGGGCGCGGTTGGAGACCCAGTACTTC. The chain recombines TRBV5-1 with TRBJ2-5; 8 bases fit TRBD1. Per the germline V gene, CDR1 is SGHRS and CDR2 is YFSETQ. V dropped 1 base and J dropped 5; count of bases not matched to a gene: 7. The CDR3 sequence is 15 residues long.

V gene TRBV19 combines with J gene TRBJ2-4, with a possible D match to TRBD1 (6 bases). Germline CDR1 is LNHDA and CDR2 is SQIVND (reference sequence). The CDR3 sequence is 16 residues long. V gave up 5 bases and J gave up 0 bases, with 14 bases separating them. CDR3 protein: CASSSGTSIAKNIQYF. The CDR3 coding sequence is TGTGCCAGTAGTTCCGGGACATCTATAGCCAAAAACATTCAGTACTTC.

The rearrangement joins TRBV10-3 to TRBJ1-3; no firm D call. From germline, CDR1 is ENHRY and CDR2 SYGVKD. Trimming left V 6 bases short and J 1 base short, with 7 bases between. The CDR3 extends over 13 amino acids. The CDR3: CAIRPGSGNTIYF. The CDR3 DNA is TGTGCCATCAGGCCGGGGTCTGGAAACACCATATATTTT.

The gene calls are TRBV7-9 and TRBJ2-2; D is undetermined. The CDR3 contains 13 residues. V was cut by 5 bases and J by 2 bases, with 6 bases left in between. Germline assignment: CDR1 SEHNR and CDR2 FQNEAQ (reference sequence). The CDR3 loop reads CASSPDNTGELFF. The CDR3 bases are TGTGCCAGCAGCCCGGACAACACCGGGGAGCTGTTTTTT.

This chain connects TRBV11-3 to TRBJ2-7; the D gene is possibly TRBD2 (5 bases). Trimming removed 3 bases at V and 0 bases at J, with 9 bases between. Germline CDR1 and CDR2: SGHNT and YENEEA. The CDR3 contains 14 residues. The CDR3: CASSFSAPSYEQYF. CDR3 coding DNA: TGTGCCAGCAGCTTTAGCGCCCCCTCCTACGAGCAGTACTTC.

This clone showed up just once. The genes are TRBV18 and TRBJ1-1, with a possible D match to TRBD1 (5 bases). The CDR3 sequence is 14 residues long. Germline V gene lookup returns CDR1 KGHSH and CDR2 LQKENI. The V and J ends lost 2 bases and 6 bases respectively, with 13 bases between them. DNA of the CDR3: TGTGCCAGCTCACCAAGGGTTGGGGGTTCTGAAGCTTTCTTT. Translation: CASSPRVGGSEAFF.